This T cell receptor beta chain was found in a study of lymphopenia after photon versus proton radiotherapy. TCRdb keeps only in-frame clones here, not all; method: immunoSEQ multiplex PCR. This repertoire shows 67,000 or so clones, around 87% found once; its top ten account for less than 14%. CDR1 and CDR2 from the germline V gene are SGHVS and FNYEAQ. Trimming removed 5 bases from V and 7 bases from J, with 8 bases in between. The CDR3 runs to 11 residues. The clonotype comes from an elderly man with esophageal cancer. The chain is built from TRBV7-6 and TRBJ1-1; the D is unclear. The specimen was peripheral blood, collected from a patient treated with proton-based radiotherapy. DNA of the CDR3: TGTGCCAGCAGCGGGGTCGATGAAGCTTTCTTT. Its protein is CASSGVDEAFF.